These T cell receptor beta chains were read from a single sample in a study of T cell responses to AZD1222 COVID-19 vaccine. Profiled with immunoSEQ multiplex PCR; TCRdb holds only in-frame clones, not every one. The sample yields roughly 70,000 clones, over 70% seen once. Source: peripheral blood, taken 28 days after the second AZD1222 dose. These receptors were collected from an adult who received the AZD1222 COVID-19 vaccine. CDR3s include the opening cysteine and the closing phenylalanine or tryptophan. D genes are given only for firm matches. Clone size is not always given. Where it is, it says once, few, many or a class for expanded clones.

TRBJ1-5 . . TRBV19 TGTGCCAGTAGTATAGACCACACCGGTACGACGGTAAACAATCAGCCCCAGCATTTT CASSIDHTGTTVNNQPQHF
TRBJ1-3 once TRBD1 TRBV9 TGTGCCAGCAGCGTCGGGACAGGGGACTCTGGAAACACCATATATTTT CASSVGTGDSGNTIYF
TRBJ2-1 . TRBD2 TRBV10-3 TGTGCCATCAGTGAAAGCGGGGGCTCCTACAATGAGCAGTTCTTC CAISESGGSYNEQFF
TRBJ1-2 . . TRBV7-2 TGTGCCAGCAGCCAATCAACCGCAGGGAGGCATGGCTACACCTTC CASSQSTAGRHGYTF
TRBJ1-1 few . TRBV14 TGTGCCAGCAGCCAAGATAGAAACACTGAAGCTTTCTTT CASSQDRNTEAFF
TRBJ2-3 . . TRBV18 TGTGCCAGCTCACAGAGCCCGGCCTTACAGGGCACTAGCACAGATACGCAGTATTTT CASSQSPALQGTSTDTQYF
TRBJ1-5 . TRBD1 TRBV6-5 TGTGCCAGCAGCGGGACAGCATATAGCAATCAGCCCCAGCATTTT CASSGTAYSNQPQHF
TRBJ2-7 . . TRBV5-6 TGTGCCAGCAGCTTGTCGCAGGGAACCTACGAGCAGTACTTC CASSLSQGTYEQYF
TRBJ1-2 once . TRBV19 TGTGCCAGTAGTATCAAAGTGAACTATGGCTACACCTTC CASSIKVNYGYTF
TRBJ1-5 . TRBD1 TRBV9 TGTGCCAGCAGCCCTTTTCTCCCGGGACAGGGAGCTGTTAGCAATCAGCCCCAGCATTTT CASSPFLPGQGAVSNQPQHF
TRBJ1-6 once . TRBV19 TGTGCCAGTAGTCCTGGCGGCGGTTCACCCCTCCACTTT CASSPGGGSPLHF
TRBJ1-5 few TRBD1 TRBV19 TGTGCCAGTAGTGCAACCGGGACAGGGCGTAGGGAGCCCCAGCATTTT CASSATGTGRREPQHF
TRBJ1-2 . TRBD1 TRBV11-2 TGTGCCAGCAGTCGGACCGGACAGGGGATAACGACCGGTGGCTACACCTTC CASSRTGQGITTGGYTF
TRBJ1-2 once . TRBV11-1 TGTGCCAGCAGCTTAAGCCTGGGACAAGGCTACACCTTC CASSLSLGQGYTF
TRBJ1-2 . . TRBV27 TGTGCCAGCAGTTTATCAGAAGGGAATGGCTACACCTTC CASSLSEGNGYTF
TRBJ1-3 . . TRBV5-5 TGTGCCAGCAGCCCAAATCCTTCCCAGGGAAACACCATATATTTT CASSPNPSQGNTIYF
TRBJ1-4 few TRBD1 TRBV28 TGTGCCAGCTCAGGGACAGGGGGCTCTAATGAAAAACTGTTTTTT CASSGTGGSNEKLFF
TRBJ2-2 . . TRBV25-1 TGTGCCAGCAGTGTGGGACCAAACACCGGGGAGCTGTTTTTT CASSVGPNTGELFF
TRBJ1-6 few TRBD1 TRBV30 TGTGCCTGGAGACGGACAGGGGGATTCTCCTATAATTCACCCCTCCACTTT CAWRRTGGFSYNSPLHF
TRBJ2-7 . . TRBV28 TGTGCCAGCAGTTTAAACTACGAGCAGTACTTC CASSLNYEQYF
TRBJ1-1 . . TRBV18 TGTGCCAGCTCACCATCCAGTCTCAGGGGCACTGAAGCTTTCTTT CASSPSSLRGTEAFF